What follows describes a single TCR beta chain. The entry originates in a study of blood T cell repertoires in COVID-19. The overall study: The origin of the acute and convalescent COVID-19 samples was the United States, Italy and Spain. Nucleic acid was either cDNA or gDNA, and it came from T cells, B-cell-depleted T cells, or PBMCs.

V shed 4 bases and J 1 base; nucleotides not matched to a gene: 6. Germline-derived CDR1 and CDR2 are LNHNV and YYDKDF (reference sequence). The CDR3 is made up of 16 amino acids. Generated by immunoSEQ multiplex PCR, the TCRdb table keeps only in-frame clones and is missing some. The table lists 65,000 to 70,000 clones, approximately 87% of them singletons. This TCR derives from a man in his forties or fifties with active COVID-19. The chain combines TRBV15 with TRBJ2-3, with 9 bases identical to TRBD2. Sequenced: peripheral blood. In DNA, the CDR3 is TGTGCCACCAGCACCCGGGTAGCGGGGGGCACAGATACGCAGTATTTT. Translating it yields CATSTRVAGGTDTQYF.